Below, 21 T cell receptor beta chains from the same sample are listed, as sequenced in a study of shared clonotypes between healthy human individuals. CD45RO negativity and positive selection for CCR7 defined naive CD8 cells, a population that excluded terminally differentiated effector memory CD45RA+ cells. Some clones are missing from TCRdb's copy, which holds only in-frame ones; the method was immunoSEQ multiplex PCR. Among roughly 810,000 clones listed, 90% to 98% were seen once. Sequenced input: naive CD8+ T cells sorted from blood. These receptor sequences come from a man aged 25-45 years in good health.

Only one count was recorded for this clone. The CDR3: CASSFGVAYEQYF. CDR3 nucleotides: TGTGCCAGCAGCTTCGGGGTCGCCTACGAGCAGTACTTC. This sequence joins TRBV5-5 and TRBJ2-7, with TRBD2 as a possible D gene (5 bases). CDR1 is SGHKS and CDR2 is YYEKEE in the germline V gene (reference sequence). V was shortened by 2 bases and J by 2 bases, with 8 bases between the two germline ends. The CDR3 is 13 residues long. Filled out from reference TRBV5-5 and TRBJ2-7, the complete variable domain reads DAGVTQSPTHLIKTRGQQVTLRCSPISGHKSVSWYQQVLGQGPQFIFQYYEKEERGRGNFPDRFSARQFPNYSSELNVNALLLGDSALYLCASSFGVAYEQYFGPGTRLTVT.

The chain has TRBV5-5 and TRBJ2-1, with D possibly being TRBD2 (5 bases). Germline CDR1 and CDR2: SGHKS and YYEKEE (reference sequence). This CDR3 is built from 15 residues. The ends were cut back, 2 bases at V and 0 bases at J, with 9 bases in the middle. The CDR3 region is CASSLEGSSYNEQFF. The CDR3 DNA follows: TGTGCCAGCAGCTTAGAGGGCAGCTCCTACAATGAGCAGTTCTTC.

This sequence joins TRBV7-6 and TRBJ2-3; the match to TRBD2 covers 10 bases. Germline assignment: CDR1 SGHVS and CDR2 FNYEAQ. V shed 5 bases, J shed 2 bases, and the junction held 13 bases outside the gene matches. This CDR3 region has 18 residues. The CDR3 loop is CASSLRGLAGASTDTQYF. In DNA form, the CDR3 reads TGTGCCAGCAGCCTAAGGGGCCTAGCGGGAGCTTCCACAGATACGCAGTATTTT.

J is TRBJ1-1 and V is TRBV4-3; 9 nucleotides align to TRBD1. The CDR3 is 15 amino acids. The junction had 8 bases not matched to a gene; V was cut back by 4 bases and J by 5 bases. Germline CDR1 is LGHNA and CDR2 is YSLEER. DNA for the CDR3: TGCGCCAGCAGCCCGTACAGGGGGCGTCAGACTGAAGCTTTCTTT. It specifies CASSPYRGRQTEAFF.

The V and J genes are TRBV9 and TRBJ1-2, with D perhaps TRBD1 (5 bases). CDR1 is SGDLS and CDR2 is YYNGEE in the germline V gene. The CDR3 is made up of 14 amino acids. V was pared by 5 bases and J by 4 bases, with 15 bases between. CDR3 sequence: CASSPGGVFYGYTF. For the CDR3, the DNA is TGTGCCAGCAGTCCCGGGGGGGTCTTCTATGGCTACACCTTC.

The rearrangement links TRBV29-1 to TRBJ1-2; tentatively, D is TRBD1 (5 bases). The germline V and J ends were trimmed by 5 bases and 3 bases, with 13 bases remaining between them. This CDR3 is built from 13 residues. Germline assignment: CDR1 SQVTM and CDR2 ANQGSEA. Here the CDR3 DNA reads TGCAGCGTTATCCCAGGGACGGACTATGGCTACACCTTC. Protein sequence: CSVIPGTDYGYTF.

The V call is TRBV11-2, the J call TRBJ2-3; 7 bases line up with TRBD2. CDR3 length equals 16 residues. Germline assignment: CDR1 SGHAT and CDR2 FQNNGV. After removal of 5 bases from V and 6 bases from J, the junction contained 14 bases not matched to a gene. CDR3 loop: CASSLSGGRARDTQYF. In DNA, the CDR3 is TGTGCCAGCAGCCTCTCTGGTGGGAGGGCCCGGGATACGCAGTATTTT.

V usage is TRBV11-3 and J usage is TRBJ2-2; maybe TRBD1 (5 bases). The CDR3 totals 14 residues. V lost 5 bases and J 1 base, leaving 8 bases between the germline ends. Germline V gene data show CDR1 as SGHNT and CDR2 as YENEEA. The CDR3 loop reads CASSDRENTGELFF. The CDR3 DNA sequence: TGTGCCAGCAGCGACAGAGAGAACACCGGGGAGCTGTTTTTT.

This clone was counted once. This chain uses TRBV7-9 with TRBJ2-1; TRBD1 agrees at 9 bases. V was pared by 5 bases and J by 6 bases, with 11 bases of the junction left unmatched. CDR3 size: 16 residues. Germline V gene sequence: CDR1 SEHNR, CDR2 FQNEAQ (reference sequence). This CDR3 is CASSKTPGQGVNEQFF. The CDR3 DNA sequence: TGTGCCAGCAGCAAGACACCGGGACAGGGTGTCAATGAGCAGTTCTTC. The full variable domain, with the rest looked up from reference TRBV7-9 and TRBJ2-1, is DTGVSQNPRHKITKRGQNVTFRCDPISEHNRLYWYRQTLGQGPEFLTYFQNEAQLEKSRLLSDRFSAERPKGSFSTLEIQRTEQGDSAMYLCASSKTPGQGVNEQFFGPGTRLTVL.

J is TRBJ2-7 and V is TRBV29-1; 8 nucleotides line up with TRBD2. Unmatched junction bases numbered 5, after V lost 6 bases and J lost 1 base. This CDR3 region has 13 residues. CDR1 and CDR2 (germline): SQVTM, ANQGSEA. The CDR3 protein is CSVELAVSYEQYF. CDR3 in DNA: TGCAGCGTCGAACTAGCGGTTTCCTACGAGCAGTACTTC.

This clone was picked up one time. The CDR3 DNA reads as TGTGCCAGCAGTTCCCCGAAAGCGGATCAAGAGACCCAGTACTTC. It is translated as CASSSPKADQETQYF. The chain links TRBV28 to TRBJ2-5, with a possible D match to TRBD2 (5 bases). Germline CDR1 is MDHEN and CDR2 is SYDVKM. The V end was cut by 4 bases, the J end by 2 bases, with 14 bases between. CDR3 size: 15 residues.

J is TRBJ2-1 and V is TRBV7-6, with TRBD2 matching over 10 bases. Germline V lookup: CDR1 SGHVS, CDR2 FNYEAQ. V shed 5 bases and J 8 bases; nucleotides not matched to a gene: 12. This CDR3 is 16 amino acids long. CDR3 residues: CASSPGLAEPRHEQFF. The DNA of the CDR3 is TGTGCCAGCAGCCCCGGACTAGCGGAGCCCAGACATGAGCAGTTCTTC.

The rearrangement joins TRBV19 to TRBJ1-2; possible D gene TRBD1, 5 bases. Trimming took off 7 bases at V and 4 bases at J, with 10 bases between the two ends. Germline assignment: CDR1 LNHDA and CDR2 SQIVND (reference sequence). The CDR3 covers 12 residues. The CDR3: CASTAGLYGYTF. The CDR3 bases are TGTGCCAGTACCGCGGGACTCTATGGCTACACCTTC. Filled out from reference TRBV19 and TRBJ1-2, the complete variable domain reads DGGITQSPKYLFRKEGQNVTLSCEQNLNHDAMYWYRQDPGQGLRLIYYSQIVNDFQKGDIAEGYSVSREKKESFPLTVTSAQKNPTAFYLCASTAGLYGYTFGSGTRLTVV.

The chain employs TRBV27 and TRBJ1-5; D unclear. The germline V gene encodes CDR1 MNHEY and CDR2 SMNVEV (reference sequence). The CDR3 consists of 15 residues. Trimming shortened V by 2 bases and J by 0 bases, and 8 bases separated the two germline ends. CDR3 DNA: TGTGCCAGCAGTTTAGGTAGTAGTAGCAATCAGCCCCAGCATTTT. It specifies CASSLGSSSNQPQHF.

This chain connects TRBV6-6 to TRBJ2-5; D is perhaps TRBD2 (6 bases). The V end was cut by 2 bases, the J end by 3 bases, with 13 bases between. Germline CDR1 is MNHNY and CDR2 is SVGAGI (reference sequence). This CDR3 is 15 amino acids long. CDR3 DNA: TGTGCCAGCAGTTACGGAGCGGGCAGAGAAGAGACCCAGTACTTC. Protein product: CASSYGAGREETQYF.

The gene calls are TRBV14 and TRBJ2-2; D might be TRBD2 (5 bases). The CDR3 covers 19 residues. The V and J ends lost 1 base and 4 bases respectively, with 22 bases between them. Per germline, CDR1 SGHDN and CDR2 FVKESK. Here the CDR3 reads CASSQGHSWEPGTTGELFF. The CDR3 coding sequence is TGTGCCAGCAGCCAAGGACATTCCTGGGAGCCTGGTACCACCGGGGAGCTGTTTTTT.

The chain links TRBV7-9 to TRBJ1-3; 7 bases line up with TRBD1. The V gene end was trimmed by 4 bases and the J gene end by 0 bases; junction bases not matched to a gene: 9. This CDR3 spans 17 amino acids. CDR1 and CDR2 (germline): SEHNR, FQNEAQ (reference sequence). The CDR3 loop is CASSSRQGSISGNTIYF. The CDR3 DNA reads as TGTGCCAGCAGCTCTCGACAGGGCTCAATCTCTGGAAACACCATATATTTT.

In its sample, this clone was seen a few times. The gene calls are TRBV15 and TRBJ2-7; the D gene is possibly TRBD2 (6 bases). This CDR3 spans 13 amino acids. The germline V and J ends were trimmed by 3 bases and 5 bases, with 11 bases remaining between them. Germline CDR1 reads LNHNV; CDR2 reads YYDKDF (reference sequence). The CDR3 region is CATSRDYTNEQYF. In DNA, the CDR3 is TGTGCCACCAGCAGGGACTACACTAACGAGCAGTACTTC.

V is TRBV7-2 and J is TRBJ1-2, with 8 bases fitting TRBD1. J gave up 7 bases and V 5 bases, and 12 bases lay outside the gene matches. The length of the CDR3 is 15 residues. Per germline, CDR1 SGHTA and CDR2 FQGNSA. DNA of the CDR3: TGTGCCAGCAGCCCCAACAGCAGGGGGCCTGCTGGCTACACCTTC. It yields the protein CASSPNSRGPAGYTF.

The V gene is TRBV13, the J gene TRBJ1-1; D is undetermined. Germline V gene sequence: CDR1 PRHDT, CDR2 FYEKMQ (reference sequence). The V gene lost 4 bases and the J gene lost 6 bases, with 18 bases spanning the gap. The CDR3 is 15 amino acids. CDR3 DNA sequence: TGTGCCAGCAGCTCTATGGGAGGCGGGGAGGCTGAAGCTTTCTTT. Encoded protein: CASSSMGGGEAEAFF. The entire variable domain, with the rest obtained from reference TRBV13 and TRBJ1-1, is as follows: AAGVIQSPRHLIKEKRETATLKCYPIPRHDTVYWYQQGPGQDPQFLISFYEKMQSDKGSIPDRFSAQQFSDYHSELNMSSLELGDSALYFCASSSMGGGEAEAFFGQGTRLTVV.

The rearrangement uses TRBV7-9 and TRBJ1-4; D not resolved. This CDR3 comprises 12 residues. Germline CDR1 reads SEHNR; CDR2 reads FQNEAQ (reference sequence). V lost 3 bases to trimming and J lost 3 bases, with 2 bases between them. The CDR3 loop is CASSLPNEKLFF. The CDR3 DNA is TGTGCCAGCAGCTTGCCTAATGAAAAACTGTTTTTT.